Sequencing of this T cell receptor beta chain was carried out in a study of beta chain features in type 1 diabetes. Study results and caveats: Across all four CD4+ subsets, people with type 1 diabetes showed modestly shorter TCRB CDR3s.

With regard to this clone: Its antigen is unidentified.

Reverse transcribing all isolated RNA meant expressed TCRB transcripts were sequenced. Clones were sequenced by immunoSEQ multiplex PCR, and TCRdb holds only the in-frame ones, with some missing. The table has around 710,000 clones, around 12% seen once. V was trimmed by 1 base and J by 0 bases, leaving 10 bases between them. Germline V lookup: CDR1 SGHTA, CDR2 FQGNSA. The CDR3 loop spans 15 amino acids. The V gene is TRBV7-2, the J gene TRBJ2-7; D gene uncertain. Sequencing used naive CD4+ T cells from blood. This clonotype was sampled from a man aged 30 to 45 with type 1 diabetes. CDR3 nucleotide sequence: TGTGCCAGCAGCTTAGGCAGGCTGAGCTCCTACGAGCAGTACTTC. This translates into CASSLGRLSSYEQYF.